Shown below are 8 T cell receptor beta chains from a single sample sequenced in a study of CD8 T cells in ankylosing spondylitis. TCRdb called the 5' RACE reads again in MiXCR, with one record for every CDR3 protein. The sample lists some 350,000 distinct CDR3 sequences, roughly 14% seen once, with less than 1.1% in the top ten. Material for sequencing was blood, either unsorted or a sorted T cell fraction (not recorded which). These receptors were obtained from a male donor with ankylosing spondylitis or in good health (not recorded which).

This clonotype was counted a few times. This rearrangement joins TRBV7-9 to TRBJ2-1; a possible D gene is TRBD1 (5 bases). Germline CDR1 and CDR2: SEHNR and FQNEAQ (reference sequence). Trimming pared 8 bases from V and 7 bases from J, leaving 15 bases between. CDR3 size: 13 residues. CDR3 protein: CASSQGVMNEQFF. For the CDR3, the DNA is TGTGCCAGCTCCCAAGGGGTTATGAATGAGCAGTTCTTC.

The table lists this clonotype with a few counts. The rearrangement links TRBV27 to TRBJ2-1; 9 nucleotides agree with TRBD2. Trimming at V came to 4 bases and at J to 5 bases, leaving 15 bases not matched to a gene. Germline V gene lookup returns CDR1 MNHEY and CDR2 SMNVEV (reference sequence). The CDR3 is made up of 18 amino acids. CDR3 residues: CASSSSFWAGGGDNEQFF. DNA of the CDR3: TGTGCCAGCAGTTCATCTTTTTGGGCCGGCGGGGGGGACAATGAGCAGTTCTTC.

The CDR3 spells CASSQLREGDYTF. The CDR3 nucleotides read TGTGCCAGCAGCCAATTGAGGGAAGGGGACTACACCTTC. This chain links TRBV16 with TRBJ1-2; maybe TRBD1 (5 bases). The CDR3 sequence is 13 residues long. V gave up 1 base and J gave up 10 bases, with 13 bases separating them. Germline values: CDR1 KGHSY, CDR2 FQNENV.

This clonotype occurred a few times. V gene TRBV5-1 combines with J gene TRBJ2-7; the D gene is possibly TRBD2 (6 bases). Trimming took 4 bases from V and 7 from J, leaving 15 bases between them. The CDR3 has 13 amino acids. Germline V gene sequence: CDR1 SGHRS, CDR2 YFSETQ. DNA of the CDR3: TGCGCCAGCAGCGCGACCTGGGGGAGGGAGCAGTACTTC. It specifies CASSATWGREQYF.

Only a few counts were recorded for this clonotype. This sequence joins TRBV12-3 or TRBV12-4 and TRBJ2-3, with a weak D call TRBD2 (6 bases). V was pared by 1 base and J by 4 bases, with 6 bases between. CDR3 length equals 13 residues. The chain's CDR3 is CASSLGEADTQYF. CDR3 DNA: TGTGCCAGCAGTTTAGGGGAGGCAGATACGCAGTATTTT.

This clonotype has a handful of counts. The chain combines TRBV4-2 with TRBJ2-4, with 7 bases fitting TRBD2. This CDR3 region has 17 residues. In germline, CDR1 is LGHNA, CDR2 YNFKEQ. The J segment lost 9 bases and the V segment lost 0 bases, leaving 14 bases of the junction unmatched. This CDR3 reads CASSQEPRGSGKTIQYF. The DNA for the CDR3 is TGTGCCAGCAGCCAAGAGCCTCGAGGAAGCGGGAAGACCATTCAGTACTTC.

Many counts were recorded for this clonotype. The V call is TRBV29-1, the J call TRBJ2-7; 9 bases are a match to TRBD2. V dropped 8 bases and J dropped 0; count of bases not matched to a gene: 8. The CDR3 consists of 14 residues. Germline lookup yields CDR1 SQVTM and CDR2 ANQGSEA. CDR3 sequence (DNA): TGCAGCTGTAGGCTAGCGGGGAGCTCCTACGAGCAGTACTTC. Protein: CSCRLAGSSYEQYF.

The V and J genes are TRBV7-9 and TRBJ2-7; D possibly corresponds to TRBD1 (6 bases). Trimming took off 7 bases at V and 3 bases at J, with 16 bases between the two ends. Germline V gene lookup returns CDR1 SEHNR and CDR2 FQNEAQ (reference sequence). The CDR3 is 14 residues long. The CDR3: CASNMAGVNYEQYF. The CDR3 coding sequence is TGTGCCAGCAATATGGCAGGGGTAAACTACGAGCAGTACTTC.